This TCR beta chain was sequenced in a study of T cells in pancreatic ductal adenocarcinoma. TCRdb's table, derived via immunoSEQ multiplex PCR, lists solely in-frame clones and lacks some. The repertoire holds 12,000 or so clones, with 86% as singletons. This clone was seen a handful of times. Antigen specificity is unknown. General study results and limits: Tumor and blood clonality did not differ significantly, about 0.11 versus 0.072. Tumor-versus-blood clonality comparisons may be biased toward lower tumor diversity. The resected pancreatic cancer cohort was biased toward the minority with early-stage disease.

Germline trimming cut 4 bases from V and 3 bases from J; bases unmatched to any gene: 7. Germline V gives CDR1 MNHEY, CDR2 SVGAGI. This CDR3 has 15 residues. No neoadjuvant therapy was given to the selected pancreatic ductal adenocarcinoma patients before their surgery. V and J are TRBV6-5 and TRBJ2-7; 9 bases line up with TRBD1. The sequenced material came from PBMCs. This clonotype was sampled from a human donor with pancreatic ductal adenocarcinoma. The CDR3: CASSSPGQGHYEQYF. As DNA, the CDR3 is TGTGCCAGCAGTTCCCCGGGACAGGGCCACTACGAGCAGTACTTC.